The present TCR beta chain was sequenced within a study of blood T cell repertoires in COVID-19. Turning to the study itself: Sites across the United States, Italy and Spain contributed samples from acute and convalescent COVID-19. Nucleic acid was either cDNA or gDNA, and it came from T cells, B-cell-depleted T cells, or PBMCs.

In the authors' workflow: Counts of nucleated cells, estimated from reference gene primer amplification, were obtained. Libraries were prepared by immunoSEQ multiplex PCR; TCRdb keeps only in-frame clonotypes and omits some of them. The V and J calls and the clone size are those of that table, but D and trimming were determined from the DNA. The data show about 85,000 clones, 90% seen once. The source of this sequence is a woman aged 80 or older with active or convalescent COVID-19. Sequenced input: peripheral blood.

The CDR3 DNA reads TGTGCCAGCAGCTATACAGGGAGCTCCTACAATGAGCAGTTCTTC. Protein sequence: CASSYTGSSYNEQFF. The genes are TRBV5-8 and TRBJ2-1; a weak D match, TRBD1 (6 bases). CDR1 SGHTS and CDR2 YDEGEE come from the germline V gene. The CDR3 spans 15 residues. V dropped 3 bases and J dropped 0 bases, with 10 bases sitting between them.